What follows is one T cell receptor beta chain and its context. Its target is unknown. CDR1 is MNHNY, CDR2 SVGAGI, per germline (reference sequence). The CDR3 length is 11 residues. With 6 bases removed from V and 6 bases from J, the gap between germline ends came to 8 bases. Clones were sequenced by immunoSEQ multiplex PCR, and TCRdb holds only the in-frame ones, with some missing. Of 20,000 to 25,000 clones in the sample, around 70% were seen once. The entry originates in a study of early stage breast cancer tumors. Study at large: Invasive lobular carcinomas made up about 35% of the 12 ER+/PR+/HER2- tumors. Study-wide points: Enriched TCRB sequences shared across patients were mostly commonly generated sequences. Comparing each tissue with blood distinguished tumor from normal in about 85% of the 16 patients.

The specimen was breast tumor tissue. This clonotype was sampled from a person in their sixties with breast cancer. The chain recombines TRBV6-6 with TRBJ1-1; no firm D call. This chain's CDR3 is CASSPGAEAFF. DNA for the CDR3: TGTGCCAGCAGCCCGGGTGCTGAAGCTTTCTTT.